The next 5 T cell receptor beta chains were all read from a single sample in a study of T cells in Graves' hyperthyroidism and ophthalmopathy. Regions amplified from RNA transcripts were the TCR beta CDR3 regions. Primed by the HTBI set, a first-round RT-PCR was run on the TCR CDR3. TCRdb itself ran the multiplex PCR reads through MiXCR, one entry per CDR3 protein. Of about 600,000 distinct CDR3 sequences in the sample, around 16% were seen once. The sample was blood. These receptors were collected from a woman aged 40 to 50 with Graves' ophthalmopathy.

This clonotype was seen ten or more times. This chain uses TRBV3-1 with TRBJ1-1, with 7 bases matching TRBD1. The CDR3 is 13 residues long. CDR1 and CDR2 (germline): LGHDT, YNNKEL (reference sequence). V shed 4 bases, J shed 7 bases, and the junction held 6 bases outside the gene matches. CDR3 nucleotides: TGTGCCAGCAGCCTCAAAGGGACAGTTGAAGCTTTCTTT. Translation gives CASSLKGTVEAFF.

The chain carries TRBV6-2 or TRBV6-3 and TRBJ1-6; D call uncertain. CDR1 is MNHEY and CDR2 is SVGEGT in the germline V gene. CDR3 length: 14 amino acids. Trimming removed 2 bases at V and 8 bases at J, with 10 bases between. CDR3: CASSYGGRDSPLHF. The CDR3 DNA sequence: TGTGCCAGCAGTTACGGAGGGAGGGATTCACCCCTCCACTTT.

Many counts were recorded for this clonotype. This chain joins TRBV27 and TRBJ2-1; 8 positions agree with TRBD1. The trim removed 7 bases at V and 5 bases at J, leaving 7 bases unmatched. The CDR3 is 14 amino acids. Germline CDR1 MNHEY, CDR2 SMNVEV (reference sequence). The CDR3 spells CASTTVTGDNEQFF. DNA for the CDR3: TGTGCCAGCACCACGGTGACAGGGGACAATGAGCAGTTCTTC.

The DNA for the CDR3 is TGCGCCAGCAGCCAAGTCATGAGCACAGATACGCAGTATTTT. It is translated as CASSQVMSTDTQYF. The V gene is TRBV4-1, the J gene TRBJ2-3; no clear D. The CDR3 totals 14 residues. Germline values: CDR1 MGHRA, CDR2 YSYEKL. Trimming took off 1 base at V and 0 bases at J, with 5 bases between the two ends.

The gene calls are TRBV5-6 and TRBJ1-2; unclear D gene. Germline V gene lookup returns CDR1 SGHDT and CDR2 YYEEEE. V lost 0 bases, J lost 3 bases, and 9 bases lay in between. CDR3 size: 14 residues. CDR3 amino acids: CASSLEGRDYGYTF. CDR3 nucleotides: TGTGCCAGCAGCTTGGAGGGTAGGGACTATGGCTACACCTTC.